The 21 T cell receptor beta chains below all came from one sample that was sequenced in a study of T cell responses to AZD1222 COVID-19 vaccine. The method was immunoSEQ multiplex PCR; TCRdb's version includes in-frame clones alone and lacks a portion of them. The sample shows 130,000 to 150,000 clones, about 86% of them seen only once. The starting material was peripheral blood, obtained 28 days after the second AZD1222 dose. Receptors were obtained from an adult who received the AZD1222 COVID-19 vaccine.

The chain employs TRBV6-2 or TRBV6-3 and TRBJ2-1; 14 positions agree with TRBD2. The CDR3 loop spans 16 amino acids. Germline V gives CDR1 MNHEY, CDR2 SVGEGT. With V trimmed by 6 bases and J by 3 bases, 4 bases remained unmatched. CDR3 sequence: CASSTTSGRDYNEQFF. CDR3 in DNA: TGTGCCAGCAGCACGACTAGCGGGAGGGACTACAATGAGCAGTTCTTC.

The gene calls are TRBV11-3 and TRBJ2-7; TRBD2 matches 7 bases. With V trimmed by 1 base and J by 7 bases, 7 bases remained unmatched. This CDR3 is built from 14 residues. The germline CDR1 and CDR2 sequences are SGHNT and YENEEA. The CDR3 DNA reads TGTGCCAGCAGCTTAGGGAGCGGGAATTGGGAGCAGTACTTC. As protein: CASSLGSGNWEQYF.

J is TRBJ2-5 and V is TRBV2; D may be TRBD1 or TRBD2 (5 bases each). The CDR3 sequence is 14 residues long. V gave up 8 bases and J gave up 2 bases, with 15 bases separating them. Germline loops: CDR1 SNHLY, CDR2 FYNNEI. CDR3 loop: CASGLGRLQETQYF. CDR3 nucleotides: TGTGCCAGCGGACTGGGACGCCTACAAGAGACCCAGTACTTC.

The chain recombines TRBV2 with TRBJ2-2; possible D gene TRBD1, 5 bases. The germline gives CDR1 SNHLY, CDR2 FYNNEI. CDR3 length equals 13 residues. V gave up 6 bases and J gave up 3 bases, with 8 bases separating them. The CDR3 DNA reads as TGTGCCAGCAGGGGGCGATACACCGGGGAGCTGTTTTTT. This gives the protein CASRGRYTGELFF.

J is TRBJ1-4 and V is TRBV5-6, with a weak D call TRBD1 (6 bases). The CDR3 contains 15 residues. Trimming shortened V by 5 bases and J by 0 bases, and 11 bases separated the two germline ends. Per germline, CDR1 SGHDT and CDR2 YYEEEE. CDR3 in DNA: TGTGCCAGCAGGAGGGGGGGCCCAACTAATGAAAAACTGTTTTTT. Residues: CASRRGGPTNEKLFF.

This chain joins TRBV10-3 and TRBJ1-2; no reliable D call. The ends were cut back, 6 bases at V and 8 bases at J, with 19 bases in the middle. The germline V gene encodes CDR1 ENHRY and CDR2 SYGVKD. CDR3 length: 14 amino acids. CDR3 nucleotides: TGTGCCATCAGCGACCGGCTCCCGGGGAGCGGCTACACCTTC. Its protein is CAISDRLPGSGYTF.

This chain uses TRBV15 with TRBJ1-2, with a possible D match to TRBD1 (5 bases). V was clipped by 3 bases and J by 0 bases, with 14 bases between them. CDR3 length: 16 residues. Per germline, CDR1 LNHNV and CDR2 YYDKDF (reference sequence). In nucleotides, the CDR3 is TGTGCCACCAGCAGGTCCCAGGGAGGACCTAACTATGGCTACACCTTC. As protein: CATSRSQGGPNYGYTF.

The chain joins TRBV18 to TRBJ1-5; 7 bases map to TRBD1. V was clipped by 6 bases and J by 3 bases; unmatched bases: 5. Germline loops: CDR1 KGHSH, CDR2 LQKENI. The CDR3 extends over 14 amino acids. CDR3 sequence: CASSGDSPNQPQHF. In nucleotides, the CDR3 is TGTGCCAGCTCCGGGGACAGCCCCAATCAGCCCCAGCATTTT.

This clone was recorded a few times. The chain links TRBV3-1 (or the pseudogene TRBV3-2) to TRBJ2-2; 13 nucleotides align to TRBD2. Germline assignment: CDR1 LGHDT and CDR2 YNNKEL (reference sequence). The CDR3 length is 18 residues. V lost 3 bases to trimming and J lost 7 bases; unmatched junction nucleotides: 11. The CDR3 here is CASSHLTSGRRLGGELFF. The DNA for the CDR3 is TGTGCCAGCAGCCACCTGACTAGCGGGAGGAGATTAGGCGGGGAGCTGTTTTTT.

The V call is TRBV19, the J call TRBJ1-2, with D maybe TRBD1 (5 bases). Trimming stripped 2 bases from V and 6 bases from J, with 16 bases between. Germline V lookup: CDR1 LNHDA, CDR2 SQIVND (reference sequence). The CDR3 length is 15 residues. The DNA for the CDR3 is TGTGCCAGTAGTATACAGGGACCCTTGCGGCATGGCTACACCTTC. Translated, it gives CASSIQGPLRHGYTF.

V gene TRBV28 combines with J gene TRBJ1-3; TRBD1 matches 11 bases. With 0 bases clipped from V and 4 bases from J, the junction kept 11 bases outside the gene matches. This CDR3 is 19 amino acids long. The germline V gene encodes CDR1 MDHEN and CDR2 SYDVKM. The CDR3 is CASSLWTTYRDRGGNTIYF. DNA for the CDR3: TGTGCCAGCAGTTTATGGACTACTTACCGGGACAGGGGGGGAAACACCATATATTTT.

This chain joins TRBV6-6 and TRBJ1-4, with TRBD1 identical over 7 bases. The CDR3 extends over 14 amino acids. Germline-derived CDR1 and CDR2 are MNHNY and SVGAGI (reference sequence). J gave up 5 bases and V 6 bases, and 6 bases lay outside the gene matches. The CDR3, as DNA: TGTGCCAGCAGCTACCAACAGGGGAATGAAAAACTGTTTTTT. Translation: CASSYQQGNEKLFF.

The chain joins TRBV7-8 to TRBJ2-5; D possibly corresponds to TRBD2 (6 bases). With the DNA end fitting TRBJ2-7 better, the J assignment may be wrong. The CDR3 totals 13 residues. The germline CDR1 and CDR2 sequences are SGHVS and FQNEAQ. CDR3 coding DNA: TGTGCCAGCAGAGGAGGGCCGGGTTACGAGCAGTACTTC. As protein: CASRGGPGYEQYF.

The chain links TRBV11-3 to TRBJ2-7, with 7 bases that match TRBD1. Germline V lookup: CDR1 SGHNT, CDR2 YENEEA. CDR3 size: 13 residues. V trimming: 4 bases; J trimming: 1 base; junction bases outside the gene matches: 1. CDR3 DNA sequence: TGTGCCAGCAGCTCCAGGGGGTCCTACGAGCAGTACTTC. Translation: CASSSRGSYEQYF.

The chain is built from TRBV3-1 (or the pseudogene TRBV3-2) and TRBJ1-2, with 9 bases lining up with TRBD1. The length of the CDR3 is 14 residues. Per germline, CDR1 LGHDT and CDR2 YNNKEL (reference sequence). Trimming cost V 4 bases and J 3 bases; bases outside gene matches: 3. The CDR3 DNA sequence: TGTGCCAGCAGCCGGACAGGGGACCACTATGGCTACACCTTC. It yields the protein CASSRTGDHYGYTF.

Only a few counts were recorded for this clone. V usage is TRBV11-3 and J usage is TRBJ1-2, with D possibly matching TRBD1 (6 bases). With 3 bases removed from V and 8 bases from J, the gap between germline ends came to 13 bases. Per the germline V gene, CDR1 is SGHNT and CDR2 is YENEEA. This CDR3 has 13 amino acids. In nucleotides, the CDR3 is TGTGCCAGCAGCTTGACAGGAAAACGCGGCTACACCTTC. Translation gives CASSLTGKRGYTF.

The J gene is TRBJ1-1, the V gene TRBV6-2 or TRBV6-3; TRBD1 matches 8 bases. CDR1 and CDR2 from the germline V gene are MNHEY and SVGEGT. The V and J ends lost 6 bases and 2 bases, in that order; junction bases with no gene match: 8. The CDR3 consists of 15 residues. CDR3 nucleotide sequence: TGTGCCAGCAGCCTATTAGGACAGGGAAACACTGAAGCTTTCTTT. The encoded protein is CASSLLGQGNTEAFF.

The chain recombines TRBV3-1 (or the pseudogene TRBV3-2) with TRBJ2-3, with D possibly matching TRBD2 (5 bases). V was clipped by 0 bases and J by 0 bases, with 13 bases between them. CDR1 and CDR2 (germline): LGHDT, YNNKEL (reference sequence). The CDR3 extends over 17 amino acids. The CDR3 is CASSQDSAAGSTDTQYF. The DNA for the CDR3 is TGTGCCAGCAGCCAAGATAGCGCGGCGGGTAGCACAGATACGCAGTATTTT.

The CDR3 sequence is CASSLAWEHTEAFF. CDR3 DNA: TGTGCCAGCAGCTTAGCGTGGGAGCACACTGAAGCTTTCTTT. The V call is TRBV11-2, the J call TRBJ1-1; D remains unclear. Per germline, CDR1 SGHAT and CDR2 FQNNGV. With 1 base removed from V and 3 bases from J, the gap between germline ends came to 9 bases. The CDR3 loop spans 14 amino acids.

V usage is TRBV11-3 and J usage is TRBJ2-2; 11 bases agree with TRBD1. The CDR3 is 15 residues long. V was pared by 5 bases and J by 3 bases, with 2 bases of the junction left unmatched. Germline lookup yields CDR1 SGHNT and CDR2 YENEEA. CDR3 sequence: CASSPGQGDTGELFF. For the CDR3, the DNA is TGTGCCAGCAGCCCGGGACAGGGGGACACCGGGGAGCTGTTTTTT.

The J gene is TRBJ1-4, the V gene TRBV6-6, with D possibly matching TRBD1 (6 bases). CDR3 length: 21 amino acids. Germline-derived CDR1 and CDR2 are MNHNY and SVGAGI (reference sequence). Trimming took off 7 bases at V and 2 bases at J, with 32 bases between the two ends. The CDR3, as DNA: TGTGCCAGCACCTACTCTTTCCCGGGACACCCTTTTCGGGGGACTAATGAAAAACTGTTTTTT. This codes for CASTYSFPGHPFRGTNEKLFF.